A single T cell receptor (beta chain) is shown here with its context. Sequencing used immunoSEQ multiplex PCR; TCRdb keeps in-frame clones, though not all of them. This sample has 34,000 or so clones, with about nine tenths found just once. With V trimmed by 4 bases and J by 2 bases, 5 bases remained unmatched. The CDR3 contains 16 residues. Germline V gene lookup returns CDR1 SGHRS and CDR2 YFSETQ. This record belongs to a study of T cell changes during pregnancy in multiple sclerosis. The specimen comprised CD8+ T cells from peripheral blood mononuclear cells, sampled in the first trimester of pregnancy. The clonotype originates from a female donor with multiple sclerosis, enrolled in a pregnancy study. This sequence joins TRBV5-1 and TRBJ2-1, with 11 bases identical to TRBD2. The CDR3 sequence is CASSSTSGGAYNEQFF. In DNA, the CDR3 is TGCGCCAGCAGCAGTACTAGCGGGGGAGCCTACAATGAGCAGTTCTTC.